Listed here are 16 T cell receptor beta chains from one sample, sequenced in a study of blood T cells in healthy people across ages. Primers used in a second PCR of roughly 6 to 11 cycles were a sample-barcoded 5' primer and a J-beta primer mix. MiXCR, applied by TCRdb to the 5' RACE reads, yields one record per CDR3 protein. Of around 870,000 distinct CDR3 sequences in the sample, 29% were seen once. The material sequenced was blood. The receptors derive from an elderly woman in good health.

V usage is TRBV3-1 and J usage is TRBJ1-6; D is unresolved. The V end lost 2 bases, the J end lost 7 bases, and 9 bases lay between the germline ends. CDR1 and CDR2 (germline): LGHDT, YNNKEL (reference sequence). CDR3 length: 14 residues. CDR3 sequence (DNA): TGTGCCAGCAGCCAAACTAGCTGGAATTCACCCCTCCACTTT. This translates into CASSQTSWNSPLHF.

Comment on this clonotype: A read error may produce the germline difference seen at one junction end. The chain couples TRBV5-1 to TRBJ1-2, with D possibly TRBD1 on 5 matching bases. Germline V gene data show CDR1 as SGHRS and CDR2 as YFSETQ. This CDR3 has 12 amino acids. The CDR3 reads CASSLQGDGCTF. The CDR3 nucleotides are TGCGCCAGCAGCCTTCAGGGAGATGGCTGCACCTTC.

This clonotype has a count of ten or more. CDR3 loop: CSVLQRYETQYF. CDR3 DNA sequence: TGCAGCGTCTTACAGCGGTACGAGACCCAGTACTTC. The chain recombines TRBV29-1 with TRBJ2-5; weak D call: TRBD2 (5 bases). V was clipped by 6 bases and J by 5 bases, with 13 bases between them. Per germline, CDR1 SQVTM and CDR2 ANQGSEA. The CDR3 runs 12 residues.

This clonotype appeared many times. The chain couples TRBV7-2 to TRBJ1-2; D is undetermined. The V gene's germline CDR1 is SGHTA and CDR2 FQGNSA. With 5 bases removed from V and 8 bases from J, the gap between germline ends came to 15 bases. The CDR3 is made up of 13 amino acids. CDR3 DNA sequence: TGTGCCAGCAGCCTGAACCCGAGATACGGCTACACCTTC. It translates to CASSLNPRYGYTF.

As for this clonotype: At one boundary the junction diverges from the germline segment, which might be a read error. This rearrangement joins TRBV12-3 or TRBV12-4 to TRBJ2-3, with a tentative D call TRBD1 (7 bases). The CDR3 consists of 16 residues. CDR3 sequence reads: CASSFRLGGSADTQYF. The DNA of the CDR3 is TGTGCCAGCAGTTTCCGACTAGGGGGCAGCGCAGATACGCAATATTTT.

This clonotype has more than one count but fewer than ten. This sequence joins TRBV2 and TRBJ1-2; unclear D gene. This CDR3 has 14 residues. V lost 7 bases and J lost 4, with 16 bases in between. Germline assignment: CDR1 SNHLY and CDR2 FYNNEI. Here the CDR3 reads CASTVGSRFYGYTF. CDR3 DNA: TGTGCCAGCACCGTCGGGAGCAGGTTCTATGGCTACACCTTC.

The chain combines TRBV9 with TRBJ1-1, with D hard to call. V shed 0 bases and J shed 5 bases, with 8 bases lying between them. This CDR3 region has 13 residues. The germline gives CDR1 SGDLS, CDR2 YYNGEE. CDR3 sequence (DNA): TGTGCCAGCAGCGTAGCATCACGGACTGAAGCTTTCTTT. This encodes CASSVASRTEAFF.

The V and J genes are TRBV20-1 and TRBJ2-1; 7 bases map to TRBD1. The CDR3 is 14 residues long. J gave up 1 base and V 5 bases, and 5 bases lay outside the gene matches. Germline lookup yields CDR1 DFQATT and CDR2 SNEGSKA (reference sequence). The CDR3 DNA reads TGCAGTGCTGGGCCCAGGGGGTCCTACAATGAGCAGTTCTTC. Encoded protein: CSAGPRGSYNEQFF.

The sample holds many counts of this clonotype. V gene TRBV4-1 combines with J gene TRBJ2-5, with TRBD1 matching 11 bases. The J call may be faulty, since TRBJ2-7 better matches the DNA end. The CDR3 has 14 residues. In germline, CDR1 is MGHRA, CDR2 YSYEKL. The DNA for the CDR3 is TGCGCCAGCAGCCAAAGGACAGGGGGCCCCGAGCAGTACTTC. Residues: CASSQRTGGPEQYF.

The CDR3 loop is CASSDARPGSTYGQYF. CDR3 nucleotides: TGTGCCAGCAGTGATGCCCGCCCAGGCAGCACCTACGGGCAGTACTTC. The V gene is TRBV2, the J gene TRBJ2-5; D ambiguous. Germline V CDR1 and CDR2: SNHLY, FYNNEI. This CDR3 has 16 amino acids. V was clipped by 3 bases and J by 11 bases, with 25 bases between them.

This clonotype was counted many times. The gene calls are TRBV29-1 and TRBJ2-3; D is unclear. CDR1 SQVTM and CDR2 ANQGSEA come from the germline V gene. Trimming left V 8 bases short and J 0 bases short, with 15 bases between. CDR3 length: 14 residues. The CDR3 reads CSFSLGRSTDTQYF. The CDR3 DNA reads as TGCAGCTTCTCCCTAGGCCGGAGCACAGATACGCAGTATTTT.

With regard to this clonotype: This may be a read error: a much more frequent sequence differs by one nucleotide. V is TRBV20-1 and J is TRBJ2-5; 9 bases line up with TRBD2. The CDR3 has 14 residues. Germline CDR1 and CDR2: DFQATT and SNEGSKA (reference sequence). CDR3 coding DNA: TGCAGTGCTGGAGATAGCGGGAGTCAAGAGACCCAGTACTTC. This sequence encodes CSAGDSGSQETQYF.

This clonotype has more than one count but fewer than ten. The CDR3 sequence is CASSLGWNYEQYF. Written as DNA, the CDR3 is TGTGCCAGCAGCTTAGGATGGAACTACGAGCAGTACTTC. The chain recombines TRBV7-2 with TRBJ2-7; D is undetermined. With 1 base removed from V and 3 bases from J, the gap between germline ends came to 7 bases. The CDR3 has 13 residues. CDR1 and CDR2 from the germline V gene are SGHTA and FQGNSA.

The chain uses TRBV5-5 and TRBJ1-2; 7 positions agree with TRBD1. The CDR3 covers 15 residues. Germline V gene lookup returns CDR1 SGHKS and CDR2 YYEKEE (reference sequence). Trimming removed 4 bases from V and 4 bases from J; junction bases left unmatched: 10. The CDR3 sequence is CASSRNRDSSYGYTF. CDR3 nucleotides: TGTGCCAGCAGCAGAAACCGGGACAGTAGCTATGGCTACACCTTC.

This clonotype was observed many times. The chain uses TRBV20-1 and TRBJ2-5, with D possibly being TRBD2 (5 bases). Germline CDR1 is DFQATT and CDR2 is SNEGSKA (reference sequence). V gave up 4 bases and J gave up 3 bases, with 15 bases separating them. This CDR3 region has 14 residues. CDR3 amino acids: CSATTGSKKETQYF. CDR3 bases: TGCAGTGCTACCACGGGGAGCAAGAAAGAGACCCAGTACTTC.

V is TRBV20-1 and J is TRBJ2-4; TRBD1 or TRBD2 may be the D gene (6 bases each). The CDR3 sequence is 14 residues long. V lost 5 bases and J 9 bases, leaving 20 bases between the germline ends. Germline V gene data show CDR1 as DFQATT and CDR2 as SNEGSKA (reference sequence). The CDR3 DNA sequence: TGCAGTGCTCCTGAAGGGGGGTGGAGAACCATTCAGTACTTC. Translation: CSAPEGGWRTIQYF.